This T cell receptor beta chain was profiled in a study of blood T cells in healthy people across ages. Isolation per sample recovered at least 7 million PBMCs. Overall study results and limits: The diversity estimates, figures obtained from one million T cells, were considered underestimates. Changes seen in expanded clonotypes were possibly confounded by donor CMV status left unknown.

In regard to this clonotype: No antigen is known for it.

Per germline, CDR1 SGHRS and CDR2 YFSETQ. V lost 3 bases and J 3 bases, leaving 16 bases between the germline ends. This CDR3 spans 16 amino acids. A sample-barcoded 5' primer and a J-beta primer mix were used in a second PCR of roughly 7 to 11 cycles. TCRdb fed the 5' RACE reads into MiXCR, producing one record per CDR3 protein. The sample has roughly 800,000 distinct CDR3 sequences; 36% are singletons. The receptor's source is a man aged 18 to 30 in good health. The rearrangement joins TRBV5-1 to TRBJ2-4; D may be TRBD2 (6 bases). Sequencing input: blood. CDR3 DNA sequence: TGCGCCAGCAGCTGGACGGGAGAATTGGGCAAAAACATTCAGTACTTC. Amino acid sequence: CASSWTGELGKNIQYF.